This TCR beta chain was identified in a study of T-cell reconstitution after alpha-beta-depleted transplantation in children. Unique molecular identifiers were incorporated during preparation of the TCRbeta library. TCRdb recomputed calls from the PCR reads with MiXCR, one row per CDR3 protein. The profile shows a few hundred thousand distinct CDR3 sequences, over 25% of them singletons. V was clipped by 2 bases and J by 5 bases, with 16 bases between them. This CDR3 region has 15 residues. This receptor was taken from a boy under two years old with Wiskott-Aldrich syndrome, due to receive a stem cell transplant. The chain uses TRBV12-3 or TRBV12-4 and TRBJ2-7; unclear D gene. Sequencing used PBMCs, obtained before TCRalphabeta/CD19-depleted stem cell transplant. Written as DNA, the CDR3 is TGTGCCAGCAGTTTAAATTGGGTCAGTGGGAACGAGCAGTACTTC. Translation: CASSLNWVSGNEQYF.